This T cell receptor beta chain was retrieved from a study of shared clonotypes between healthy human individuals. Germline CDR1 and CDR2: SNHLY and FYNNEI. The CDR3 consists of 15 residues. Trimming took 6 bases from V and 6 from J; bases not matched to a gene: 11. Clones were sequenced by immunoSEQ multiplex PCR, and TCRdb holds only the in-frame ones, with some missing. The table lists some 2,000,000 clones, roughly 96% of them singletons. General study findings and limits: Estimated richness values were generally larger in naive subsets than in memory subsets.

As regards this clone: Its antigen is currently unknown.

Investigators divided CD4+ cells into CD45RA+ naive and CD45RA-negative memory subsets. The sample taken for sequencing was naive CD4+ T cells sorted from blood. Subset described: CD45RA+ positively selected. The sequence derives from a man aged 18 to 30 in good health. The J gene is TRBJ1-2, the V gene TRBV2, with TRBD1 matching 9 bases. The CDR3: CASSSTGQGTNGYTF. The CDR3 DNA follows: TGTGCCAGCAGCTCGACGGGACAGGGTACGAATGGCTACACCTTC.